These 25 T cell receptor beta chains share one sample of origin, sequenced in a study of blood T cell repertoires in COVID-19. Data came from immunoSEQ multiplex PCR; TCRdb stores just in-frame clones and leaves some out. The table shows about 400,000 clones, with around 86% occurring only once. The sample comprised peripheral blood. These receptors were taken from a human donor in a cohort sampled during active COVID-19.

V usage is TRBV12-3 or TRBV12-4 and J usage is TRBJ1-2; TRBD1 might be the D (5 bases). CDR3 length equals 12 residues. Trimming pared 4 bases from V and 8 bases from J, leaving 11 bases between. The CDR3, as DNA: TGTGCCAGCAGTTCTCGAACAGGAGGCTACACCTTC. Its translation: CASSSRTGGYTF.

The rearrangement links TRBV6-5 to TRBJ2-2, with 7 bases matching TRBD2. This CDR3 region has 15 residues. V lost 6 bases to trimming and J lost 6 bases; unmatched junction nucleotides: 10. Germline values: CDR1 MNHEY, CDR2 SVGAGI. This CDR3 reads CASRWTRESPGELFF. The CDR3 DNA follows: TGTGCCAGCAGATGGACGCGGGAGTCCCCCGGGGAGCTGTTTTTT.

CDR3 residues: CASGNVFYGYTF. The CDR3 bases are TGTGCCAGCGGCAATGTTTTCTATGGCTACACCTTC. The chain uses TRBV3-1 (or the pseudogene TRBV3-2) and TRBJ1-2; the D is unclear. CDR3 length equals 12 residues. Germline CDR1 reads LGHDT; CDR2 reads YNNKEL (reference sequence). The V end lost 8 bases, the J end lost 4 bases, and 11 bases lay between the germline ends.

The CDR3 spells CAISDFTGTSYNEQFF. CDR3 in DNA: TGTGCCATCAGTGATTTTACCGGGACTAGCTACAATGAGCAGTTCTTC. The V gene is TRBV10-3, the J gene TRBJ2-1; 8 bases map to TRBD2. Germline V CDR1 and CDR2: ENHRY, SYGVKD. This CDR3 has 16 residues. Trimming at V came to 3 bases and at J to 3 bases, leaving 7 bases not matched to a gene.

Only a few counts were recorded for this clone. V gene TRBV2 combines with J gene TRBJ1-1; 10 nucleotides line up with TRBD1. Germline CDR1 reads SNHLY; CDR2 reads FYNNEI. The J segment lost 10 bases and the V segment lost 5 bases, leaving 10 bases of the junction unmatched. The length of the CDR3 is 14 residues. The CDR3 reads CASSRDRGELVAFF. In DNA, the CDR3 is TGTGCCAGCAGTCGGGACAGGGGAGAATTGGTAGCTTTCTTT.

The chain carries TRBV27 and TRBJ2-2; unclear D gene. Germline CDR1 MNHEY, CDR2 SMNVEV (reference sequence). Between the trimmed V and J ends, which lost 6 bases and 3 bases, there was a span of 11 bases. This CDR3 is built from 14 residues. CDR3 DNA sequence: TGTGCCAGCAGCCCGAGACACCACACCGGGGAGCTGTTTTTT. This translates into CASSPRHHTGELFF.

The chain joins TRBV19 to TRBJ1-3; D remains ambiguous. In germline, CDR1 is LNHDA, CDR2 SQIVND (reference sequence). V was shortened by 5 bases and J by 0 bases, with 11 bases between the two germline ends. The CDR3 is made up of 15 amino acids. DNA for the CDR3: TGTGCCAGTAGTCCGCACAGCTACTCTGGAAACACCATATATTTT. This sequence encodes CASSPHSYSGNTIYF.

The CDR3: CAWSVGGLAGLYEQYF. The CDR3 DNA sequence: TGTGCCTGGAGTGTGGGAGGACTAGCGGGCCTCTACGAGCAGTACTTC. The rearrangement links TRBV30 to TRBJ2-7, with 11 positions matching TRBD2. The length of the CDR3 is 16 residues. Germline CDR1 and CDR2: GTSNPN and SVGIG (reference sequence). J gave up 3 bases and V 0 bases, and 7 bases lay outside the gene matches.

The CDR3 here is CASSHTGTGSEKLFF. The CDR3 nucleotides are TGTGCCAGCAGCCATACTGGGACAGGGAGTGAAAAACTGTTTTTT. This sequence joins TRBV3-1 (or the pseudogene TRBV3-2) and TRBJ1-4, with 9 bases identical to TRBD1. From germline, CDR1 is LGHDT and CDR2 YNNKEL (reference sequence). V shed 3 bases and J 7 bases; nucleotides not matched to a gene: 6. The CDR3 sequence is 15 residues long.

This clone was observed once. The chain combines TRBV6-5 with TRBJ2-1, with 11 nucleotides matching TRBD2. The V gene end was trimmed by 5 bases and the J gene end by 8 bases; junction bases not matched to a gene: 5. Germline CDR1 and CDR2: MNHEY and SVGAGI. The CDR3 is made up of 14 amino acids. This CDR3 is CASSRLAGSDEQFF. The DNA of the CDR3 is TGTGCCAGCAGTCGACTAGCGGGAAGCGATGAGCAGTTCTTC.

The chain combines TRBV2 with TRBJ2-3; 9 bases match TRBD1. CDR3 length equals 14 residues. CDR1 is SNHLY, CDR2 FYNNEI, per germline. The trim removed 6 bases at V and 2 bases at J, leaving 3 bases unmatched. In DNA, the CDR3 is TGTGCCAGCAGGGACAGGGGATACACAGATACGCAGTATTTT. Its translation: CASRDRGYTDTQYF.

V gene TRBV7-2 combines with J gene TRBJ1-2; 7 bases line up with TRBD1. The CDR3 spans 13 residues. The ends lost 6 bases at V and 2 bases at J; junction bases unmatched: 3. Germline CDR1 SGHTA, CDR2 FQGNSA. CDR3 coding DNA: TGTGCCAGCAGTAACAGGGGAAACTATGGCTACACCTTC. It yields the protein CASSNRGNYGYTF.

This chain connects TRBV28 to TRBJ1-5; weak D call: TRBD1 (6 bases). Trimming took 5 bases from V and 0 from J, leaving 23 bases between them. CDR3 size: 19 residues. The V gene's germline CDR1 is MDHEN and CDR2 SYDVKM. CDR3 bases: TGTGCCAGCAGTCCGCCTTCGGACAGTTATGGCTATAGCAATCAGCCCCAGCATTTT. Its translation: CASSPPSDSYGYSNQPQHF.

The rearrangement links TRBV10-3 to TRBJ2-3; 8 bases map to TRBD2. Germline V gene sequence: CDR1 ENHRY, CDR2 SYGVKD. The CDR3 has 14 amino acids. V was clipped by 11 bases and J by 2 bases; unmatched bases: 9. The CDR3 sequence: CALGGGSYTDTQYF. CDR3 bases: TGTGCCCTAGGCGGGGGGTCCTACACAGATACGCAGTATTTT.

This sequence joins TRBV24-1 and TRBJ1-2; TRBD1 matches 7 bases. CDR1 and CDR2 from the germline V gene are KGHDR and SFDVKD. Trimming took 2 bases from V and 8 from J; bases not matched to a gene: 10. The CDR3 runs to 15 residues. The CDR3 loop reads CATSDSSNQGQGYTF. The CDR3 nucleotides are TGTGCCACCAGTGATTCTTCAAACCAGGGACAGGGCTACACCTTC.

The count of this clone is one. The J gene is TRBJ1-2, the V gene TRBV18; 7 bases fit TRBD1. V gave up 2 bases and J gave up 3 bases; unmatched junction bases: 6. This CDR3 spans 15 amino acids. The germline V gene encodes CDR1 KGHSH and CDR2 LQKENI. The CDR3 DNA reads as TGTGCCAGCTCACCATCAGAAGGGGGCGACTATGGCTACACCTTC. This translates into CASSPSEGGDYGYTF.

CDR3 nucleotide sequence: TGCGCCAGCAGCTCGCTTCGGGATACGCAGTATTTT. Amino acids: CASSSLRDTQYF. V and J are TRBV5-1 and TRBJ2-3; D is ambiguous. The germline CDR1 and CDR2 sequences are SGHRS and YFSETQ. This CDR3 is built from 12 residues. The V end was cut by 3 bases, the J end by 6 bases, with 8 bases between.

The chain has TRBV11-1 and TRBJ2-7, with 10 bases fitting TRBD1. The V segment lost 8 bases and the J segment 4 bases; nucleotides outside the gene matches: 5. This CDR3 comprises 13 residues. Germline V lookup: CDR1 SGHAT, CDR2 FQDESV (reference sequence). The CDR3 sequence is CASGADRGYEQYF. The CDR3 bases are TGTGCCAGCGGGGCGGACAGGGGGTACGAGCAGTACTTC.

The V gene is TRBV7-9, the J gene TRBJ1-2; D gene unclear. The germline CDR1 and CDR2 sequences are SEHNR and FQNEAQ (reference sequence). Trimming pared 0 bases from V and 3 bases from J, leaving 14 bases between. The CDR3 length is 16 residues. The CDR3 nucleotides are TGTGCCAGCAGCTTAGCTGGGCGGGGAGGGCACTATGGCTACACCTTC. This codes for CASSLAGRGGHYGYTF.

In DNA form, the CDR3 reads TGTGCCAGCAGCTTCCGACAGAGAATAAGTTATAATTCACCCCTCCACTTT. It encodes CASSFRQRISYNSPLHF. V usage is TRBV7-2 and J usage is TRBJ1-6; D is perhaps TRBD1 (5 bases). Trimming took off 3 bases at V and 4 bases at J, with 16 bases between the two ends. Germline loops: CDR1 SGHTA, CDR2 FQGNSA. CDR3 size: 17 residues.

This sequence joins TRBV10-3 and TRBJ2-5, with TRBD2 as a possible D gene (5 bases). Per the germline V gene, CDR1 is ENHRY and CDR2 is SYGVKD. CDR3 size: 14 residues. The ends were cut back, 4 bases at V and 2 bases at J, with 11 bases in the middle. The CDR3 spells CAISVERKQETQYF. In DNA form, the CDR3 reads TGTGCCATCAGTGTTGAGCGGAAGCAAGAGACCCAGTACTTC.

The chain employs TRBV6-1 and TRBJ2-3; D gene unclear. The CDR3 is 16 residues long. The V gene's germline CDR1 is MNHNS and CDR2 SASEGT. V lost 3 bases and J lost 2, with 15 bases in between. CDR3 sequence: CASSDVGLLDTDTQYF. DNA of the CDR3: TGTGCCAGCAGTGACGTTGGGCTTTTGGACACAGATACGCAGTATTTT.

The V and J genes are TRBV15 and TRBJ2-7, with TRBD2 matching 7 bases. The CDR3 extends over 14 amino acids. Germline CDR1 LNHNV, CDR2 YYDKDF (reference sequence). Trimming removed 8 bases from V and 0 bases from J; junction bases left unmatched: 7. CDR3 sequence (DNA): TGTGCCACCGCCTCTAGCGGACTCTCCTACGAGCAGTACTTC. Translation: CATASSGLSYEQYF.

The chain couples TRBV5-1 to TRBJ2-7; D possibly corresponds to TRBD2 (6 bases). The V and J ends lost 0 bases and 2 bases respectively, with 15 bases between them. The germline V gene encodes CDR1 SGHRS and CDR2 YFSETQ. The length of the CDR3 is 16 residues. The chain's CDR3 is CASSLEGTPFAYEQYF. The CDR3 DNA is TGCGCCAGCAGCTTGGAAGGGACTCCGTTCGCCTACGAGCAGTACTTC. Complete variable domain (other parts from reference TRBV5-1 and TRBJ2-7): KAGVTQTPRYLIKTRGQQVTLSCSPISGHRSVSWYQQTPGQGLQFLFEYFSETQRNKGNFPGRFSGRQFSNSRSEMNVSTLELGDSALYLCASSLEGTPFAYEQYFGPGTRLTVT.

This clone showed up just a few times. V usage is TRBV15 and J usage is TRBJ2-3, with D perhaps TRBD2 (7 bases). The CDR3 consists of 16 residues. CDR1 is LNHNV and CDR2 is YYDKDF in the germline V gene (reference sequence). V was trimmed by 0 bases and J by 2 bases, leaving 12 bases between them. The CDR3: CATSRDRGAYTDTQYF. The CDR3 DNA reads TGTGCCACCAGCAGAGATCGGGGGGCTTACACAGATACGCAGTATTTT.